Listed below are T cell receptor beta chains from one sample, sequenced in a study of blood T cells in healthy people across ages. TCRdb re-analysed the 5' RACE reads in MiXCR, keeping a single row per CDR3 protein. The table includes about 620,000 distinct CDR3 sequences, under 25% detected once. Sequencing used blood. Source of these receptors: a man between 65 and 85 years old in good health. Both conserved end residues are part of each CDR3. A D gene is named only where the DNA matches it firmly. Some rows have no size entry. The others give once, few or many, or a class for an expanded clone.

j_gene: TRBJ2-5
d_gene: .
v_gene: TRBV3-1
abundance: many
CDR3nt: TGTGCCAGCAGCCAAGGAGGAACAGCCCAAGAGACCCAGTACTTC
CDR3aa: CASSQGGTAQETQYF

j_gene: TRBJ2-4
d_gene: .
v_gene: TRBV29-1
abundance: .
CDR3nt: TGCAGCGTTGAGGCCGCGGGAAGAAACATTCAGGACTTC
CDR3aa: CSVEAAGRNIQDF

j_gene: TRBJ2-1
d_gene: TRBD2
v_gene: TRBV20-1
abundance: .
CDR3nt: TGCAGTGCTAGGAGACTAGCGGGGGTACAAAGCTCCTACAATGAGCAGTTCTTC
CDR3aa: CSARRLAGVQSSYNEQFF

j_gene: TRBJ2-1
d_gene: .
v_gene: TRBV24-1
abundance: .
CDR3nt: TGTGCCACCAGTGCCCACAGGGTAGGGGAGCAGTTCTTC
CDR3aa: CATSAHRVGEQFF

j_gene: TRBJ2-1
d_gene: .
v_gene: TRBV19
abundance: .
CDR3nt: TGTGCCAGTAAAGGGGCGTACTCCTACAATGAGCAGTTCTTC
CDR3aa: CASKGAYSYNEQFF

j_gene: TRBJ1-1
d_gene: .
v_gene: TRBV12-3/TRBV12-4
abundance: .
CDR3nt: TGTGCCAGCAGTCCCCAATGGTCCCTGAACACTGAAGCTTTCTTT
CDR3aa: CASSPQWSLNTEAFF

j_gene: TRBJ2-5
d_gene: TRBD1
v_gene: TRBV7-2
abundance: few
CDR3nt: TGTGCCAGCAGCGTGGACAGGAAAGAGACCCAGTACTTC
CDR3aa: CASSVDRKETQYF

j_gene: TRBJ2-3
d_gene: TRBD2
v_gene: TRBV2
abundance: few
CDR3nt: TGTGCCAGCAGTGAACAGGGTGGACTAGATGATACGCAGTATTTT
CDR3aa: CASSEQGGLDDTQYF

j_gene: TRBJ1-1
d_gene: .
v_gene: TRBV11-2
abundance: .
CDR3nt: TGTGCCAGCAGCCCCAGGGTAGGCGCTGAAGCTTTCTTT
CDR3aa: CASSPRVGAEAFF

j_gene: TRBJ2-1
d_gene: TRBD2
v_gene: TRBV20-1
abundance: .
CDR3nt: TGCAGTGCTAGAGTGGTAGCGGGAGAGGGCTACAATGAGCAGTTCTTC
CDR3aa: CSARVVAGEGYNEQFF

j_gene: TRBJ1-4
d_gene: .
v_gene: TRBV20-1
abundance: few
CDR3nt: TGCAGTGCAGAAGGACAGGAAAAACTGTTTTTT
CDR3aa: CSAEGQEKLFF

j_gene: TRBJ2-3
d_gene: .
v_gene: TRBV27
abundance: few
CDR3nt: TGTGCCAGCAGCCATCGGCCCCCAGATACGCAGTATTTT
CDR3aa: CASSHRPPDTQYF

j_gene: TRBJ2-5
d_gene: TRBD2
v_gene: TRBV28
abundance: .
CDR3nt: TGTGCCAGCAGCTGGGGGGGGGAAGAGACCCAGTACTTC
CDR3aa: CASSWGGEETQYF

j_gene: TRBJ2-3
d_gene: .
v_gene: TRBV5-8
abundance: .
CDR3nt: TGTGCCAGCGCCACAGGGAATACGCAGTATTTT
CDR3aa: CASATGNTQYF

j_gene: TRBJ2-1
d_gene: TRBD1
v_gene: TRBV20-1
abundance: .
CDR3nt: TGCAGTGTAAGGGACAGGCCTGTCGATGAGCAGTTCTTC
CDR3aa: CSVRDRPVDEQFF

j_gene: TRBJ2-1
d_gene: TRBD1
v_gene: TRBV24-1
abundance: .
CDR3nt: TGTGCCTCAACGGACAGGGTCAATGAGCAGTTCTTC
CDR3aa: CASTDRVNEQFF

j_gene: TRBJ2-5
d_gene: TRBD2
v_gene: TRBV2
abundance: .
CDR3nt: TGTGCCAGCAGTTTCCGGACTAGCGGGGCCGGGTGGTTCTTC
CDR3aa: CASSFRTSGAGWFF

j_gene: TRBJ2-7
d_gene: .
v_gene: TRBV7-6
abundance: few
CDR3nt: TGTGCCAGCAGCTCGACGGGATTTGGGTCCTACGAGCAGTACTTC
CDR3aa: CASSSTGFGSYEQYF

j_gene: TRBJ2-7
d_gene: TRBD2
v_gene: TRBV20-1
abundance: few
CDR3nt: TGCAGTGCCGAACCTAGCGGGAGATCCTACGAGCAGTACTTC
CDR3aa: CSAEPSGRSYEQYF

j_gene: TRBJ2-5
d_gene: TRBD2
v_gene: TRBV5-4
abundance: many
CDR3nt: TGTGCCAGCAGCTTGGGACTAGCGGATCAAGAGACCCAGTACTTC
CDR3aa: CASSLGLADQETQYF

j_gene: TRBJ2-7
d_gene: .
v_gene: TRBV5-1
abundance: .
CDR3nt: TGCGCCAGCAGCTTGGGGGCAGGACGCGACGAGCAGTACTTC
CDR3aa: CASSLGAGRDEQYF

j_gene: TRBJ1-3
d_gene: .
v_gene: TRBV6-1
abundance: .
CDR3nt: TGTGCCAGCAGTGAGGCCTGGGGAAAGGTCTCTGGAAACACCATATATTTT
CDR3aa: CASSEAWGKVSGNTIYF

j_gene: TRBJ2-5
d_gene: .
v_gene: TRBV20-1
abundance: few
CDR3nt: TGCAGTGTGGTGCTAGTTCAAGAGACCCAGTACTTC
CDR3aa: CSVVLVQETQYF

j_gene: TRBJ1-4
d_gene: .
v_gene: TRBV7-6
abundance: few
CDR3nt: TGTGCCAGCAGCTTAAAGGGTAATGAAAAACTGTTTTTT
CDR3aa: CASSLKGNEKLFF

j_gene: TRBJ2-7
d_gene: .
v_gene: TRBV7-8
abundance: few
CDR3nt: TGTGCCAGCAGCTTAGACAGGGTCTCGGTTTGGCGCGAGCAGTACTTC
CDR3aa: CASSLDRVSVWREQYF

j_gene: TRBJ1-6
d_gene: TRBD1
v_gene: TRBV5-4
abundance: .
CDR3nt: TGTGCCAGCAGCTGGGACAGGGGTTCGGATTCACCCCTCCACTTT
CDR3aa: CASSWDRGSDSPLHF

j_gene: TRBJ2-2
d_gene: TRBD1
v_gene: TRBV29-1
abundance: few
CDR3nt: TGCAGCGTGGGGACAGGGAGGACCGGGGAGCTGTTTTTT
CDR3aa: CSVGTGRTGELFF

j_gene: TRBJ1-1
d_gene: .
v_gene: TRBV20-1
abundance: few
CDR3nt: TGCAGTGCATGGCCGGCATCTGAAGCTTTCTTT
CDR3aa: CSAWPASEAFF

j_gene: TRBJ2-7
d_gene: TRBD2
v_gene: TRBV20-1
abundance: few
CDR3nt: TGCAGTGCCCAAAAGGGGCTAGCGGGAGGATATGTATTGGAGCAGTACTTC
CDR3aa: CSAQKGLAGGYVLEQYF

j_gene: TRBJ2-2
d_gene: TRBD2
v_gene: TRBV7-2
abundance: .
CDR3nt: TGTGCCAGCAGCCCGGGACTAGCGGGGTTCGCCGGGGAGCTGTTTTTT
CDR3aa: CASSPGLAGFAGELFF

j_gene: TRBJ2-5
d_gene: .
v_gene: TRBV20-1
abundance: .
CDR3nt: TGCAGTGCTCAAGCGTGGCAAGAGACCCAGTACTTC
CDR3aa: CSAQAWQETQYF

j_gene: TRBJ2-3
d_gene: .
v_gene: TRBV2
abundance: few
CDR3nt: TGTGCCAGGCTTGGGGTATTCGCAGATACGCAGTATTTT
CDR3aa: CARLGVFADTQYF

j_gene: TRBJ2-5
d_gene: .
v_gene: TRBV10-3
abundance: .
CDR3nt: TGTGCCATCAGTGAGTCGTTGGCTAGCCAGGGGACCCAGTACTTC
CDR3aa: CAISESLASQGTQYF

j_gene: TRBJ2-7
d_gene: TRBD2
v_gene: TRBV28
abundance: few
CDR3nt: TGTGCCAGCAGCCGGGGACTAGCGGGAGTATACGAGCAGTACTTC
CDR3aa: CASSRGLAGVYEQYF

j_gene: TRBJ2-7
d_gene: TRBD2
v_gene: TRBV28
abundance: .
CDR3nt: TGTGCCAGCAGTTTAACCGGCCTAGCGGGCGTGGGGCAGCAGTACTTC
CDR3aa: CASSLTGLAGVGQQYF

j_gene: TRBJ2-7
d_gene: TRBD2
v_gene: TRBV13
abundance: .
CDR3nt: TGTGCCAGCAGCTTAATGGCCGAACTAGCGGGAGGGCCGAAGCAGTACTTC
CDR3aa: CASSLMAELAGGPKQYF

j_gene: TRBJ2-1
d_gene: .
v_gene: TRBV6-2/TRBV6-3
abundance: few
CDR3nt: TGTGCCAGCAGTTACTCAGTAGCGGCTTACAATGAGCAGTTCTTC
CDR3aa: CASSYSVAAYNEQFF

j_gene: TRBJ2-7
d_gene: .
v_gene: TRBV18
abundance: few
CDR3nt: TGTGCCAGCTCTTTAGGGCAGGGAGGTCAAAACGAGCAGTACTTC
CDR3aa: CASSLGQGGQNEQYF

j_gene: TRBJ2-6
d_gene: .
v_gene: TRBV24-1
abundance: .
CDR3nt: TGTGCCACCAGTGATTTTTTGGGGTTCCCCTCTGGGGCCAACGTCCTGACTTTC
CDR3aa: CATSDFLGFPSGANVLTF

j_gene: TRBJ2-3
d_gene: .
v_gene: TRBV13
abundance: few
CDR3nt: TGTGCCAGCAGCCCAAGGGCCCTGGATACGCAGTATTTT
CDR3aa: CASSPRALDTQYF

j_gene: TRBJ2-5
d_gene: TRBD1
v_gene: TRBV28
abundance: .
CDR3nt: TGTGCCAGCAGCGCTACGGACAGGGGGTTGCAAGAGACCCAGTACTTC
CDR3aa: CASSATDRGLQETQYF

j_gene: TRBJ2-1
d_gene: TRBD1
v_gene: TRBV5-1
abundance: .
CDR3nt: TGCGCCAGCAGCGTTCAGGGGGACGCTGAGCAGTTCTTC
CDR3aa: CASSVQGDAEQFF

j_gene: TRBJ2-7
d_gene: .
v_gene: TRBV12-3/TRBV12-4
abundance: few
CDR3nt: TGTGCCAGCAGTATCGATGGACTCGGCAGTGGCGAGCAGTACTTC
CDR3aa: CASSIDGLGSGEQYF

j_gene: TRBJ2-5
d_gene: .
v_gene: TRBV20-1
abundance: few
CDR3nt: TGCAGTGCTAGAGTGACTGAACGCCAAGAGACCCAGTACTTC
CDR3aa: CSARVTERQETQYF

j_gene: TRBJ2-3
d_gene: TRBD2
v_gene: TRBV29-1
abundance: .
CDR3nt: TGCAGCGCCGAGGGAGCCCCCGGACTAGCGGGAGATACGCAGTATTTT
CDR3aa: CSAEGAPGLAGDTQYF

j_gene: TRBJ2-2
d_gene: .
v_gene: TRBV15
abundance: few
CDR3nt: TGTGCCACCAGCAGGGACAACCGGGGTTCCGGGGAGCTGTTTTTT
CDR3aa: CATSRDNRGSGELFF

j_gene: TRBJ2-1
d_gene: .
v_gene: TRBV6-1
abundance: .
CDR3nt: TGTGCCAGCAGTGAACAGGTGCATGAGCAGTTCTTC
CDR3aa: CASSEQVHEQFF

j_gene: TRBJ2-7
d_gene: TRBD2
v_gene: TRBV7-6
abundance: .
CDR3nt: TGTGCCAGCAGGACTAGCGAGACCTACGAGCAGTACTTC
CDR3aa: CASRTSETYEQYF

j_gene: TRBJ1-2
d_gene: TRBD1
v_gene: TRBV20-1
abundance: .
CDR3nt: TGCAGTGCGCCCGGACAGGGCCTCTATGGCTACACCTTC
CDR3aa: CSAPGQGLYGYTF

j_gene: TRBJ2-5
d_gene: TRBD2
v_gene: TRBV20-1
abundance: few
CDR3nt: TGCAGTGCAGGTAGCGGGAGGGCCTCGGAGACCCAGTACTTC
CDR3aa: CSAGSGRASETQYF

j_gene: TRBJ2-5
d_gene: TRBD1
v_gene: TRBV5-8
abundance: .
CDR3nt: TGTGCCAGCAGTTGGACAGGGACTGAAGAGACCCAGTACTTC
CDR3aa: CASSWTGTEETQYF

j_gene: TRBJ1-2
d_gene: TRBD1
v_gene: TRBV12-3/TRBV12-4
abundance: .
CDR3nt: TGTGCCAGCACTTCCTCCTGGACAGGGGGCGCGGGTGGCTACACCTTC
CDR3aa: CASTSSWTGGAGGYTF

j_gene: TRBJ2-7
d_gene: .
v_gene: TRBV5-1
abundance: many
CDR3nt: TGCGCCAGCAGCTTGGGCGCGGCCCGCTCCTACGAGCAGTACTTC
CDR3aa: CASSLGAARSYEQYF

j_gene: TRBJ2-1
d_gene: TRBD2
v_gene: TRBV5-1
abundance: .
CDR3nt: TGCGCCAGCAGCTCACCGGGACTAGCGGGAGGTACATCCTGCAATGAGCAGTTCTTC
CDR3aa: CASSSPGLAGGTSCNEQFF